Following are 27 T cell receptor beta chains from one sample sequenced in a study of blood T cell repertoires in COVID-19. Sequenced by immunoSEQ multiplex PCR; TCRdb stores in-frame clones only, minus some. Among around 160,000 clones listed, roughly 86% were seen once. The sample taken for sequencing was peripheral blood. These receptor sequences come from a human donor in a cohort sampled during active COVID-19.

CDR3 loop: CASSPDRDSLGQFF. The DNA of the CDR3 is TGCGCCAGCAGCCCGGACAGGGACTCCCTGGGGCAGTTCTTC. V gene TRBV4-3 combines with J gene TRBJ2-1; TRBD1 aligns across 8 bases. CDR1 LGHNA and CDR2 YSLEER come from the germline V gene. The CDR3 sequence is 14 residues long. V shed 4 bases, J shed 12 bases, and the junction held 11 bases outside the gene matches.

This clone was seen just once. J is TRBJ2-1 and V is TRBV5-4; the match to TRBD2 covers 10 bases. V lost 4 bases to trimming and J lost 4 bases; unmatched junction nucleotides: 8. The CDR3 is made up of 16 amino acids. The germline V gene has CDR1 SGHNT and CDR2 YYREEE (reference sequence). In nucleotides, the CDR3 is TGTGCCAGCAGCCCCGGGGGACTAGCGATGTACAATGAGCAGTTCTTC. Amino acids: CASSPGGLAMYNEQFF.

J is TRBJ2-3 and V is TRBV19; 10 nucleotides match TRBD1. CDR1 LNHDA and CDR2 SQIVND come from the germline V gene (reference sequence). CDR3 length: 16 residues. V lost 4 bases, J lost 5 bases, and 9 bases stayed unmatched. The CDR3 region has the DNA TGTGCCAGTAGTAGACACCGGACAGGGGGGGAAGATACGCAGTATTTT. It specifies CASSRHRTGGEDTQYF.

The chain uses TRBV10-3 and TRBJ2-5; perhaps TRBD1 as D (5 bases). V lost 0 bases to trimming and J lost 1 base, with 12 bases between them. The CDR3 has 16 residues. Germline CDR1 and CDR2: ENHRY and SYGVKD. The CDR3, as DNA: TGTGCCATCAGTGAGTCGAGATTAGGGGCCCAAGAGACCCAGTACTTC. Protein product: CAISESRLGAQETQYF.

The chain uses TRBV12-5 and TRBJ2-2; D is unresolved. The CDR3 has 12 amino acids. Looked up from germline, CDR1 is LGHNT and CDR2 is FRNRAP. Trimming left V 9 bases short and J 3 bases short, with 8 bases between. In nucleotides, the CDR3 is TGTGCTAGCTGCTATGACACCGGGGAGCTGTTTTTT. Translated: CASCYDTGELFF.

The rearrangement links TRBV6-5 to TRBJ2-6; tentatively, D is TRBD2 (6 bases). V was clipped by 6 bases and J by 1 base, with 10 bases between them. Germline CDR1 reads MNHEY; CDR2 reads SVGAGI. The CDR3 spans 15 residues. This chain's CDR3 is CASRKGGSGANVLTF. DNA of the CDR3: TGTGCCAGCAGAAAGGGAGGTTCTGGGGCCAACGTCCTGACTTTC.

This chain joins TRBV10-1 and TRBJ2-3; 13 positions agree with TRBD2. The CDR3 extends over 14 amino acids. The trim removed 10 bases at V and 9 bases at J, leaving 10 bases unmatched. CDR1 and CDR2 from the germline V gene are WNHNN and SYGVQD (reference sequence). Here the CDR3 DNA reads TGCGCCACTTCGACTAGCGGGGGGTTCCGGACGCAGTATTTT. The encoded protein is CATSTSGGFRTQYF.

The chain is built from TRBV11-3 and TRBJ2-1, with TRBD2 matching 16 bases. In germline, CDR1 is SGHNT, CDR2 YENEEA. The CDR3 is 18 amino acids. V shed 5 bases, J shed 5 bases, and the junction held 9 bases outside the gene matches. For the CDR3, the DNA is TGTGCCAGCAGCCTTACCGGGACTAGCGGGGGGGCGCACAATGAGCAGTTCTTC. This sequence encodes CASSLTGTSGGAHNEQFF. The whole variable domain, filled in from reference TRBV11-3 and TRBJ2-1, reads EAGVVQSPRYKIIEKKQPVAFWCNPISGHNTLYWYLQNLGQGPELLIRYENEEAVDDSQLPKDRFSAERLKGVDSTLKIQPAELGDSAVYLCASSLTGTSGGAHNEQFFGPGTRLTVL.

The chain recombines TRBV18 with TRBJ1-2; possibly TRBD1 for D (6 bases). Germline loops: CDR1 KGHSH, CDR2 LQKENI. This CDR3 is 13 amino acids long. V was cut by 8 bases and J by 6 bases, with 16 bases left in between. CDR3 in DNA: TGTGCCAGCACTCCGGACAGTACGGATGGCTACACCTTC. Translating gives CASTPDSTDGYTF.

This clone occurred a few times. For the CDR3, the DNA is TGTGCCAGCAGTGCTGGCAGTTCCCTTTCGGATACGCAGTATTTT. Its translation is CASSAGSSLSDTQYF. The chain uses TRBV2 and TRBJ2-3; the D is unclear. This CDR3 has 15 amino acids. Trimming cost V 4 bases and J 6 bases, with 17 bases left between them. Germline V CDR1 and CDR2: SNHLY, FYNNEI.

The chain couples TRBV18 to TRBJ2-2; TRBD2 agrees at 8 bases. The length of the CDR3 is 16 residues. Losses at the gene ends were 0 bases for V and 4 bases for J; bases not matched to a gene: 4. The germline gives CDR1 KGHSH, CDR2 LQKENI. The CDR3 loop is CASSPPGLVSTGELFF. The CDR3 nucleotides are TGTGCCAGCTCACCACCGGGACTAGTATCCACCGGGGAGCTGTTTTTT. The entire variable domain, with the rest obtained from reference TRBV18 and TRBJ2-2, is as follows: NAGVMQNPRHLVRRRGQEARLRCSPMKGHSHVYWYRQLPEEGLKFMVYLQKENIIDESGMPKERFSAEFPKEGPSILRIQQVVRGDSAAYFCASSPPGLVSTGELFFGEGSRLTVL.

V is TRBV18 and J is TRBJ1-1; 7 bases agree with TRBD1. V trimming: 3 bases; J trimming: 6 bases; junction bases outside the gene matches: 4. Germline V lookup: CDR1 KGHSH, CDR2 LQKENI. The length of the CDR3 is 13 residues. The CDR3 spells CASSPYTGAEAFF. The CDR3 DNA sequence: TGTGCCAGCTCACCCTATACAGGGGCTGAAGCTTTCTTT.

In its sample, this clone was seen a few times. The V gene is TRBV24-1, the J gene TRBJ1-5; 7 positions match TRBD1. In germline, CDR1 is KGHDR, CDR2 SFDVKD. The CDR3 is 16 residues long. Trimming removed 3 bases from V and 0 bases from J; junction bases left unmatched: 4. CDR3 nucleotide sequence: TGTGCCACCAGTGATAGGGGGCAAGGTAGCAATCAGCCCCAGCATTTT. It codes for CATSDRGQGSNQPQHF.

This clone appeared a single time. The chain has TRBV5-1 and TRBJ1-4; 11 nucleotides match TRBD1. Germline V gives CDR1 SGHRS, CDR2 YFSETQ. Germline trimming cut 1 base from V and 7 bases from J; bases unmatched to any gene: 6. The CDR3 runs 16 residues. The CDR3 reads CASSLNGQGAGEKLFF. The CDR3, as DNA: TGCGCCAGCAGCTTGAATGGACAGGGGGCAGGTGAAAAACTGTTTTTT.

The rearrangement uses TRBV25-1 and TRBJ1-1; TRBD1 is a possible D gene (6 bases). Deletions cut 4 bases from V and 4 bases from J, with 13 bases between. The germline gives CDR1 MGHDK, CDR2 SYGVNS. The CDR3 is 14 amino acids. CDR3 DNA sequence: TGTGCCAGCAGTGTCAGGGGAGAGGGCACTGAAGCTTTCTTT. Protein sequence: CASSVRGEGTEAFF. The variable domain in full, with the rest retrieved from reference TRBV25-1 and TRBJ1-1, is EADIYQTPRYLVIGTGKKITLECSQTMGHDKMYWYQQDPGMELHLIHYSYGVNSTEKGDLSSESTVSRIRTEHFPLTLESARPSHTSQYLCASSVRGEGTEAFFGQGTRLTVV.

The chain combines TRBV14 with TRBJ1-1; perhaps TRBD1 as D (5 bases). Trimming took off 0 bases at V and 10 bases at J, with 12 bases between the two ends. Per the germline V gene, CDR1 is SGHDN and CDR2 is FVKESK. The length of the CDR3 is 13 residues. The CDR3 loop is CASSQDLPGVAFF. The CDR3, as DNA: TGTGCCAGCAGCCAAGATCTACCGGGGGTAGCTTTCTTT.

The rearrangement links TRBV7-2 to TRBJ2-7, with 8 bases fitting TRBD1. The germline V gene has CDR1 SGHTA and CDR2 FQGNSA. This CDR3 contains 13 residues. The trim removed 5 bases at V and 5 bases at J, leaving 5 bases unmatched. CDR3 sequence: CASSLDRGDEQYF. For the CDR3, the DNA is TGTGCCAGCAGCCTCGACAGGGGCGACGAGCAGTACTTC.

The chain combines TRBV14 with TRBJ2-3, with 11 bases fitting TRBD2. Germline V gene data show CDR1 as SGHDN and CDR2 as FVKESK. CDR3 length: 15 amino acids. The V segment lost 6 bases and the J segment 2 bases; nucleotides outside the gene matches: 4. CDR3 loop: CASRRLAGNTDTQYF. The CDR3 region has the DNA TGTGCCAGCAGGCGACTAGCGGGGAACACAGATACGCAGTATTTT. Full variable domain (missing parts from reference TRBV14 and TRBJ2-3): EAGVTQFPSHSVIEKGQTVTLRCDPISGHDNLYWYRRVMGKEIKFLLHFVKESKQDESGMPNNRFLAERTGGTYSTLKVQPAELEDSGVYFCASRRLAGNTDTQYFGPGTRLTVL.

This chain links TRBV27 with TRBJ2-1, with D unresolved. CDR3 size: 14 residues. The germline gives CDR1 MNHEY, CDR2 SMNVEV (reference sequence). V lost 2 bases, J lost 5 bases, and 10 bases lay in between. The CDR3 coding sequence is TGTGCCAGCAGTTTAGGGCTCCTAAACAATGAGCAGTTCTTC. It translates to CASSLGLLNNEQFF.

This chain joins TRBV19 and TRBJ2-5; 14 bases line up with TRBD2. The germline V gene has CDR1 LNHDA and CDR2 SQIVND (reference sequence). The V segment lost 5 bases and the J segment 5 bases; nucleotides outside the gene matches: 4. CDR3 length equals 15 residues. Here the CDR3 reads CASSGGLAGVETQYF. The CDR3 region has the DNA TGTGCCAGTAGTGGGGGACTAGCGGGAGTTGAGACCCAGTACTTC.

CDR3 coding DNA: TGTGCCAGCAGTTTAGGAGCCGCTAGCACAGATACGCAGTATTTT. Encoded protein: CASSLGAASTDTQYF. J is TRBJ2-3 and V is TRBV28; unclear D gene. Looked up from germline, CDR1 is MDHEN and CDR2 is SYDVKM. The CDR3 consists of 15 residues. V was cut by 2 bases and J by 0 bases, with 9 bases left in between. The variable domain in full, with the rest retrieved from reference TRBV28 and TRBJ2-3, is DVKVTQSSRYLVKRTGEKVFLECVQDMDHENMFWYRQDPGLGLRLIYFSYDVKMKEKGDIPEGYSVSREKKERFSLILESASTNQTSMYLCASSLGAASTDTQYFGPGTRLTVL.

The V gene is TRBV7-9, the J gene TRBJ1-2; 8 bases are a match to TRBD1. The CDR3 runs 14 residues. Germline lookup yields CDR1 SEHNR and CDR2 FQNEAQ (reference sequence). With V trimmed by 5 bases and J by 6 bases, 8 bases remained unmatched. The CDR3 region is CASSPTGAGDGYTF. The DNA for the CDR3 is TGTGCCAGCAGCCCGACAGGGGCCGGTGATGGCTACACCTTC.

V is TRBV28 and J is TRBJ1-4; D gene unclear. The CDR3 is 15 residues long. The V and J ends lost 6 bases and 3 bases respectively, with 14 bases between them. The germline gives CDR1 MDHEN, CDR2 SYDVKM. Here the CDR3 reads CASSALREANEKLFF. For the CDR3, the DNA is TGTGCCAGCAGCGCCCTCCGGGAGGCTAATGAAAAACTGTTTTTT.

CDR3 residues: CATSRVFRAVGYTF. The CDR3 nucleotides are TGTGCCACCAGCAGAGTGTTCAGGGCGGTTGGCTACACCTTC. V and J are TRBV15 and TRBJ1-2, with D tentatively TRBD1 (5 bases). Germline assignment: CDR1 LNHNV and CDR2 YYDKDF (reference sequence). The CDR3 has 14 amino acids. The V and J ends lost 1 base and 7 bases respectively, with 13 bases between them.

For the CDR3, the DNA is TGTGCCTGGAAACGTTGGACTCGACAAGAGACCCAGTACTTC. Translating it yields CAWKRWTRQETQYF. The rearrangement uses TRBV30 and TRBJ2-5; possible D gene TRBD2, 5 bases. Germline values: CDR1 GTSNPN, CDR2 SVGIG (reference sequence). V lost 4 bases to trimming and J lost 2 bases, with 14 bases between them. The CDR3 contains 14 residues.

V gene TRBV11-2 combines with J gene TRBJ1-1, with D tentatively TRBD1 (5 bases). This CDR3 is built from 14 residues. The ends were cut back, 5 bases at V and 4 bases at J, with 14 bases in the middle. Germline CDR1 and CDR2: SGHAT and FQNNGV. The CDR3 here is CASSPAGGATEAFF. CDR3 bases: TGTGCCAGCAGCCCGGCGGGGGGTGCCACTGAAGCTTTCTTT.

The chain uses TRBV19 and TRBJ2-7; a possible D gene is TRBD1 (5 bases). The CDR3 has 15 residues. Germline assignment: CDR1 LNHDA and CDR2 SQIVND (reference sequence). V lost 3 bases and J lost 2, with 14 bases in between. The CDR3 bases are TGTGCCAGTAGTATCCGGCCCGGACAACCCTACGAGCAGTACTTC. Translating it yields CASSIRPGQPYEQYF.